There are many counts of the clone carrying this T cell receptor (beta chain). What it binds is not known. Time point defined: patch test 1, 2 weeks after DPC sensitization. Treatment defined: therapeutic diphenylcyclopropenone sensitization with weekly scalp DPC. Each patch-test visit's blood sample preceded patch application. These data originate in a study of human T cells and chemical hapten exposure. About the research overall: The sensitizing agent was 2% DPC, placed on about 2 cm by about 2 cm of upper inner arm skin.

Study findings and constraints: Donors' alopecia may make their immune response differ from healthy people's. Significantly more large CDR3 similarity clusters were formed by expanded TCRs than by controls.

MiXCR was run by TCRdb on the RACE reads, yielding one entry per CDR3 protein. The sample has about 340,000 distinct CDR3 sequences; about 7% are singletons. The germline V gene has CDR1 MGHDK and CDR2 SYGVNS. The CDR3 is 13 residues long. V lost 0 bases and J 3 bases, leaving 4 bases between the germline ends. Sample: whole blood, taken in connection with sensitization to the hapten diphenylcyclopropenone (DPC). This rearrangement joins TRBV25-1 to TRBJ2-3; D is uncertain. This clonotype was sampled from a woman aged 18-29 years with alopecia areata. Some clones in this sample may be carry-over from other donors' samples. CDR3 sequence reads: CASSEYLTDTQYF. The DNA of the CDR3 is TGTGCCAGCAGTGAATATCTAACAGATACGCAGTATTTT.